Sequencing of this T cell receptor beta chain was carried out in a study of blood T cell repertoires in COVID-19. Study-wide background: The United States, Italy and Spain provided the acute and convalescent COVID-19 samples. PBMCs, B-cell-depleted T cells, or T cells provided the cDNA or gDNA that made up the material.

The V and J ends lost 3 bases and 0 bases respectively, with 15 bases between them. The V gene's germline CDR1 is MGHDK and CDR2 SYGVNS. This CDR3 is 16 amino acids long. Under the authors' procedure: Cell counts per sample came from amplifying reference gene primers. The repertoire was sequenced with immunoSEQ multiplex PCR; TCRdb's copy has only in-frame clones and lacks some. Clone size and V and J calls were adopted from that table, with D and trimming inferred from the DNA. The sample holds 200,000 to 250,000 clones; approximately 86% are singletons and the top ten take 2.5% to 3%. Sequenced sample: PBMCs or T cells enriched from blood (not recorded which). This receptor was obtained from a woman aged 25 to 39 with acute COVID-19. The rearrangement uses TRBV25-1 and TRBJ2-7; the D gene is possibly TRBD1 (6 bases). For the CDR3, the DNA is TGTGCCAGCAGTGACCCACGGACAGCCAGCTCCTACGAGCAGTACTTC. Amino acid sequence: CASSDPRTASSYEQYF.